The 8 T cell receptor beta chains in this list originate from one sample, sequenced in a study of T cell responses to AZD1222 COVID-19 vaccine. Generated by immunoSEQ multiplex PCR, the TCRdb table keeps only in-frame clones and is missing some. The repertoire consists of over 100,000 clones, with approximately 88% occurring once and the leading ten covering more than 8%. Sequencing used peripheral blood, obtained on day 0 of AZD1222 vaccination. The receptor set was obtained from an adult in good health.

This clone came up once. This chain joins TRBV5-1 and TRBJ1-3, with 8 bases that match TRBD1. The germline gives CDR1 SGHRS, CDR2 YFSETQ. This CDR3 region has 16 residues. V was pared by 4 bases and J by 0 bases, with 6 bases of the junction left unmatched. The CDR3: CASSRDRTGSGNTIYF. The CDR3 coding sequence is TGCGCCAGCAGCCGGGACAGGACAGGCTCTGGAAACACCATATATTTT. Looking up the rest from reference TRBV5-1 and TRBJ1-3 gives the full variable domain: KAGVTQTPRYLIKTRGQQVTLSCSPISGHRSVSWYQQTPGQGLQFLFEYFSETQRNKGNFPGRFSGRQFSNSRSEMNVSTLELGDSALYLCASSRDRTGSGNTIYFGEGSWLTVV.

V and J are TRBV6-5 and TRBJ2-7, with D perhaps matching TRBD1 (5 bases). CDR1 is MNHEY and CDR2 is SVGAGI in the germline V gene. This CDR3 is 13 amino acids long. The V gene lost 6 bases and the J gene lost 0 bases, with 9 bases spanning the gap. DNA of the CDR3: TGTGCCAGCAGCCTACAGGTCTCCTACGAGCAGTACTTC. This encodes CASSLQVSYEQYF.

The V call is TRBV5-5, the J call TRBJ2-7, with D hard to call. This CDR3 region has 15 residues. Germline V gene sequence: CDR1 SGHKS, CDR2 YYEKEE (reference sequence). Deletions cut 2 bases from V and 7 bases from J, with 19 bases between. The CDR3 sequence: CASSFRVQLGGEQYF. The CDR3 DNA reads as TGTGCCAGCAGCTTTCGTGTGCAGCTGGGTGGTGAGCAGTACTTC.

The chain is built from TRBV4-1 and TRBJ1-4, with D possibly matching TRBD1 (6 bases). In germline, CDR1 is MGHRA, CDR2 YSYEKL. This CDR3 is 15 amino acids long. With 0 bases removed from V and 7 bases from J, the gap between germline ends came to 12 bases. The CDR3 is CASSQDGGLSEKLFF. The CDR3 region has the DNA TGCGCCAGCAGCCAAGATGGGGGGCTGAGTGAAAAACTGTTTTTT.

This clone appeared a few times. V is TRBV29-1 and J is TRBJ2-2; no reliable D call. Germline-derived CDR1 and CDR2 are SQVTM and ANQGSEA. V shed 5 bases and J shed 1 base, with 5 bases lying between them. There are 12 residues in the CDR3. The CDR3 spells CSVRKNTGELFF. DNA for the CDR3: TGCAGCGTTCGGAAGAACACCGGGGAGCTGTTTTTT.

DNA of the CDR3: TGCGCCAGCAGCTTGGCTGGTGAGGATTCACCCCTCCACTTT. Protein sequence: CASSLAGEDSPLHF. The rearrangement joins TRBV5-1 to TRBJ1-6; the D is unclear. Germline V gene data show CDR1 as SGHRS and CDR2 as YFSETQ. The CDR3 is 14 amino acids. V was pared by 0 bases and J by 8 bases, with 9 bases between.

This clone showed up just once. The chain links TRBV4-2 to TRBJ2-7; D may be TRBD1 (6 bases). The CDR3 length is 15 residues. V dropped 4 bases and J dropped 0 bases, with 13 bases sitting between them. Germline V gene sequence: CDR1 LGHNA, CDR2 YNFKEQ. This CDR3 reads CASSRGDTFSYEQYF. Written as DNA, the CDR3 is TGTGCCAGCAGCCGAGGGGACACTTTCTCCTACGAGCAGTACTTC.

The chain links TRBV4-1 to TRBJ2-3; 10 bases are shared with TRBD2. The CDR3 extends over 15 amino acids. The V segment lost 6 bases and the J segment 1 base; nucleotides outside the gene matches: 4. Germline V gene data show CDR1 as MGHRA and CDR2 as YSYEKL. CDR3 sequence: CASSLAGGRTDTQYF. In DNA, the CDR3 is TGCGCCAGCAGTTTAGCGGGGGGTCGCACAGATACGCAGTATTTT.